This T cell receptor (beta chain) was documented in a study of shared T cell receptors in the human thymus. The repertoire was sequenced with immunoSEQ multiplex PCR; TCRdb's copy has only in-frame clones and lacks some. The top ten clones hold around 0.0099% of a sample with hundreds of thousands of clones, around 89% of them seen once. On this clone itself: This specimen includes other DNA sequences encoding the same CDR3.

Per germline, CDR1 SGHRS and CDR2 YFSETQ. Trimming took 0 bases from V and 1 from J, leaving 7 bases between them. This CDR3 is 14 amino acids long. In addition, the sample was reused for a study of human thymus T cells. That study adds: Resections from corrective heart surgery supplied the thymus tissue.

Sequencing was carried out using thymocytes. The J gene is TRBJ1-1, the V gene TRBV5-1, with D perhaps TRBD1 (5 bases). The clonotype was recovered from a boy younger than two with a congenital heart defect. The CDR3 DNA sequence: TGCGCCAGCAGCTTGGGCAGGGAGAACACTGAAGCTTTCTTT. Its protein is CASSLGRENTEAFF.